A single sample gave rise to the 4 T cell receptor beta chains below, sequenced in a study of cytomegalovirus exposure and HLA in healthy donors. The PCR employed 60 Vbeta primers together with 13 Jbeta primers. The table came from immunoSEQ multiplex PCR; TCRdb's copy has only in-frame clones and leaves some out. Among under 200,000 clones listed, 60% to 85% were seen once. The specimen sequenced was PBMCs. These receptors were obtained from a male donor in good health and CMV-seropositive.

Here the CDR3 DNA reads TGTGCCAGCAGTTACTCACGCGGGACCCGGGGCGAAAAACTGTTTTTT. Translating it yields CASSYSRGTRGEKLFF. J is TRBJ1-4 and V is TRBV6-6, with a possible D match to TRBD1 (5 bases). The germline V gene encodes CDR1 MNHNY and CDR2 SVGAGI (reference sequence). The V and J ends lost 0 bases and 8 bases respectively, with 16 bases between them. There are 16 residues in the CDR3.

For the CDR3, the DNA is TGTGCCAGCAGCACCGACCGGGGCCGGAGGGACATTCAGTACTTC. Protein: CASSTDRGRRDIQYF. The V gene is TRBV6-5, the J gene TRBJ2-4; tentatively, D is TRBD2 (6 bases). V was clipped by 6 bases and J by 8 bases, with 20 bases between them. CDR3 length: 15 residues. The germline V gene encodes CDR1 MNHEY and CDR2 SVGAGI.

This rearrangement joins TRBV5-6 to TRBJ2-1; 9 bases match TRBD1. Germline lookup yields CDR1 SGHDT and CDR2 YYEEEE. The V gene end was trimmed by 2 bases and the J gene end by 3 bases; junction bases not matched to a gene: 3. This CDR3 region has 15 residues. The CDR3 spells CASSFPGQGYNEQFF. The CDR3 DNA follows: TGTGCCAGCAGCTTTCCGGGACAGGGCTACAATGAGCAGTTCTTC.

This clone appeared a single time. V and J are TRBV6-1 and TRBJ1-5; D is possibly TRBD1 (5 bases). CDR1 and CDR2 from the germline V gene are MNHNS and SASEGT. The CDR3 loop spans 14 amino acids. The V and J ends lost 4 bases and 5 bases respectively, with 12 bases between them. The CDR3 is CASSVGQSDQPQHF. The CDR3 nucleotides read TGTGCCAGCAGTGTGGGGCAGTCCGATCAGCCCCAGCATTTT.